This is a list of T cell receptor beta chains from one sample in a study of T cell responses to AZD1222 COVID-19 vaccine. TCRdb's copy holds only in-frame clones and misses some; the assay was immunoSEQ multiplex PCR. The sample lists about 120,000 clones; about 94% were seen once. Source: peripheral blood, taken 28 days after the second AZD1222 dose. Every receptor here comes from an adult who received the AZD1222 COVID-19 vaccine. Each CDR3 is given with its conserved first and last residue. The order of the fields is V gene, J gene, CDR3 protein.

V: TRBV5-1; J: TRBJ1-1; CDR3: CASSLVRTGAEAFF
V: TRBV2; J: TRBJ2-2; CDR3: CASTGTVNTGELFF
V: TRBV21-1; J: TRBJ2-7; CDR3: CASSKRVEGEQYF
V: TRBV6-4; J: TRBJ2-3; CDR3: CASSDSGGATDTQYF
V: TRBV10-1; J: TRBJ2-7; CDR3: CASSERAALGQYF
V: TRBV4-1; J: TRBJ2-3; CDR3: CASSQGLAPSTDTQYF
V: TRBV19; J: TRBJ1-1; CDR3: CASRGRRAAFF
V: TRBV18; J: TRBJ2-1; CDR3: CASSPIGPSYNEQFF
V: TRBV7-8; J: TRBJ2-7; CDR3: CASSDSGEGNYEQYF
V: TRBV27; J: TRBJ1-5; CDR3: CASKGGFNQPQHF
V: TRBV3-1/TRBV3-2; J: TRBJ1-3; CDR3: CASSQGQGGGNTIYF
V: TRBV20-1; J: TRBJ1-2; CDR3: CSAGDGGYTF
V: TRBV6-5; J: TRBJ1-1; CDR3: CASSSLILNTEAFF
V: TRBV5-1; J: TRBJ2-7; CDR3: CASSSGLPYEQYF
V: TRBV10-3; J: TRBJ1-3; CDR3: CAIQGQVGNGNTIYF
V: TRBV18; J: TRBJ1-5; CDR3: CASSPLDGGPGSRPQHF
V: TRBV3-1/TRBV3-2; J: TRBJ1-1; CDR3: CASSQDRGRRAMNTEAFF
V: TRBV2; J: TRBJ1-1; CDR3: CASKNRAGTEAFF
V: TRBV27; J: TRBJ2-2; CDR3: CASSSFNTGELFF
V: TRBV5-8; J: TRBJ1-5; CDR3: CASSWDGTGNNQPQHF
V: TRBV2; J: TRBJ1-1; CDR3: CAILLGTEAFF